The 18 T cell receptor beta chains below all came from one sample that was sequenced in a study of T-cell reconstitution after alpha-beta-depleted transplantation in children. Library preparation (for TCRbeta) was performed with unique molecular identifiers. TCRdb recomputed calls from the PCR reads with MiXCR, one row per CDR3 protein. The data show approximately 640,000 distinct CDR3 sequences, around a sixth seen once. This material consisted of PBMCs from the stem cell graft donor, taken from the stem cell graft. The receptors shown here come from a human donor who donated a stem cell graft to a child with acute myeloid leukemia.

This clonotype was found many times. The genes are TRBV6-1 and TRBJ1-6; TRBD1 agrees at 8 bases. This CDR3 comprises 15 residues. From germline, CDR1 is MNHNS and CDR2 SASEGT. Trimming removed 9 bases from V and 8 bases from J; junction bases left unmatched: 12. CDR3 in amino acids: CASLVAGTGDSPLHF. The CDR3, as DNA: TGTGCCAGTCTTGTCGCCGGGACAGGAGATTCACCCCTCCACTTT.

This clonotype was seen repeatedly, ten times or more. V and J are TRBV7-2 and TRBJ2-3; no clear D gene. Trimming removed 5 bases at V and 0 bases at J, with 12 bases between. CDR1 SGHTA and CDR2 FQGNSA come from the germline V gene. The CDR3 is 15 amino acids. CDR3 amino acids: CASSLRLSSTDTQYF. DNA of the CDR3: TGTGCCAGCAGCCTCCGACTGTCTAGCACAGATACGCAGTATTTT.

This clonotype was detected many times. The CDR3 DNA reads as TGTGCCAGCAGTACAGGGGGCAATACTGAAGCTTTCTTT. Amino acids: CASSTGGNTEAFF. The chain employs TRBV6-1 and TRBJ1-1; TRBD1 aligns across 9 bases. Germline CDR1 and CDR2: MNHNS and SASEGT. Trimming at V came to 5 bases and at J to 5 bases, leaving 3 bases not matched to a gene. CDR3 length: 13 amino acids.

This clonotype showed up many times. The chain carries TRBV24-1 and TRBJ2-5; 7 nucleotides line up with TRBD1. This CDR3 comprises 14 residues. Germline V gene data show CDR1 as KGHDR and CDR2 as SFDVKD. V lost 4 bases, J lost 5 bases, and 6 bases stayed unmatched. CDR3 sequence: CATSDRGIFETQYF. CDR3 DNA: TGTGCCACCAGTGACAGGGGGATTTTCGAGACCCAGTACTTC.

A few counts support this clonotype. The gene calls are TRBV12-3 or TRBV12-4 and TRBJ2-2; D is ambiguous. The CDR3 loop spans 15 amino acids. V was cut by 3 bases and J by 1 base, with 9 bases left in between. The CDR3 protein is CASSFSPLNTGELFF. As DNA, the CDR3 is TGTGCCAGCAGTTTTTCCCCACTGAACACCGGGGAGCTGTTTTTT.

This clonotype was recorded a few times. The chain couples TRBV7-9 to TRBJ2-1; the match to TRBD2 covers 7 bases. This CDR3 spans 15 amino acids. The junction had 8 bases not matched to a gene; V was cut back by 5 bases and J by 4 bases. Germline V gives CDR1 SEHNR, CDR2 FQNEAQ (reference sequence). This chain's CDR3 is CASSLSAGVYNEQFF. DNA of the CDR3: TGTGCCAGCAGCCTGAGCGCGGGGGTTTACAATGAGCAGTTCTTC.

This sequence joins TRBV12-3 or TRBV12-4 and TRBJ2-2; D is unclear. CDR3 length: 17 amino acids. Trimming took off 5 bases at V and 4 bases at J, with 20 bases between the two ends. CDR3 region: CASSLTGKHRVTGELFF. For the CDR3, the DNA is TGTGCCAGCAGTCTTACTGGGAAACACCGAGTCACCGGGGAGCTGTTTTTT.

The V and J genes are TRBV5-1 and TRBJ1-2, with TRBD1 matching over 8 bases. The CDR3 has 15 residues. The J segment lost 2 bases and the V segment lost 3 bases, leaving 6 bases of the junction unmatched. CDR1 is SGHRS, CDR2 YFSETQ, per germline. CDR3 amino acids: CASSSRTGTNYGYTF. CDR3 coding DNA: TGCGCCAGCAGCTCGAGGACAGGGACCAACTATGGCTACACCTTC.

This clonotype has a count of ten or more. The rearrangement uses TRBV4-3 and TRBJ2-7; the D gene is possibly TRBD1 (6 bases). Trimming took off 2 bases at V and 3 bases at J, with 8 bases between the two ends. This CDR3 comprises 13 residues. Looked up from germline, CDR1 is LGHNA and CDR2 is YSLEER. The CDR3 protein is CASSQTQGYEQYF. The CDR3 DNA reads as TGCGCCAGCAGCCAAACACAGGGCTACGAGCAGTACTTC.

This rearrangement joins TRBV5-1 to TRBJ1-2; D perhaps matches TRBD1 (5 bases). Trimming stripped 3 bases from V and 10 bases from J, with 19 bases between. This CDR3 comprises 14 residues. The germline V gene encodes CDR1 SGHRS and CDR2 YFSETQ. CDR3 sequence: CASSSGGDRFDYTF. In DNA form, the CDR3 reads TGCGCCAGCAGCTCGGGGGGGGATAGATTTGACTACACCTTC.

This clonotype was observed a handful of times. This chain links TRBV6-1 with TRBJ1-6; no clear D gene. The germline gives CDR1 MNHNS, CDR2 SASEGT. V was shortened by 9 bases and J by 7 bases, with 13 bases between the two germline ends. CDR3 length: 13 amino acids. As DNA, the CDR3 is TGTGCCAGTCCATCCGTCGCGAATTCACCCCTCCACTTT. Protein: CASPSVANSPLHF.

This clonotype was seen repeatedly, ten times or more. The chain recombines TRBV7-9 with TRBJ2-2, with 7 bases matching TRBD1. The J segment lost 5 bases and the V segment lost 5 bases, leaving 2 bases of the junction unmatched. Looked up from germline, CDR1 is SEHNR and CDR2 is FQNEAQ (reference sequence). The CDR3 totals 13 residues. CDR3 nucleotide sequence: TGTGCCAGCAGCCCGGACAGGACCGGGGAGCTGTTTTTT. Protein sequence: CASSPDRTGELFF.

This clonotype has just a few counts. The V gene is TRBV5-1, the J gene TRBJ2-1; 10 nucleotides match TRBD2. Per the germline V gene, CDR1 is SGHRS and CDR2 is YFSETQ. This CDR3 is built from 17 residues. V gave up 0 bases and J gave up 5 bases; unmatched junction bases: 8. The CDR3 coding sequence is TGCGCCAGCAGCTTGGCTAAAACTAGCGGGGATAACAATGAGCAGTTCTTC. This codes for CASSLAKTSGDNNEQFF.

The chain recombines TRBV7-3 with TRBJ2-5; tentatively, D is TRBD1 (5 bases). The length of the CDR3 is 15 residues. V was pared by 5 bases and J by 0 bases, with 13 bases between. The V gene's germline CDR1 is SGHTA and CDR2 FQGTGA. The CDR3 region has the DNA TGTGCCAGCAGCCCAGCCGCAGGGCACCAAGAGACCCAGTACTTC. Translation gives CASSPAAGHQETQYF.

This clonotype has just a few counts. The gene calls are TRBV5-1 and TRBJ2-1; D could derive from TRBD1 or TRBD2 (6 bases each). V lost 2 bases and J 8 bases, leaving 20 bases between the germline ends. The CDR3 runs to 16 residues. From germline, CDR1 is SGHRS and CDR2 YFSETQ. CDR3 nucleotide sequence: TGCGCCAGCAGCTTTAAGGGGTGGGGGGCTTTGGATGAGCAGTTCTTC. Translation: CASSFKGWGALDEQFF.

This clonotype came up a few times. The chain links TRBV2 to TRBJ2-7; possible D gene TRBD1, 6 bases. Germline V gene data show CDR1 as SNHLY and CDR2 as FYNNEI. The germline V and J ends were trimmed by 3 bases and 3 bases, with 9 bases remaining between them. The CDR3 spans 13 residues. CDR3 DNA sequence: TGTGCCAGCAGTGATGTGACAGGCTACGAGCAGTACTTC. This gives the protein CASSDVTGYEQYF.

This clonotype was seen more than once but under ten times. The V call is TRBV6-5, the J call TRBJ2-3; weak D call: TRBD1 (6 bases). The CDR3 covers 18 residues. The V end was cut by 4 bases, the J end by 3 bases, with 23 bases between. CDR1 MNHEY and CDR2 SVGAGI come from the germline V gene. CDR3 bases: TGTGCCAGCAGTTTCGATTCTAAAGGGGGATATGGTACAGATACGCAGTATTTT. The encoded protein is CASSFDSKGGYGTDTQYF.

In this sample, this clonotype turned up many times. V usage is TRBV28 and J usage is TRBJ2-7; 9 nucleotides line up with TRBD1. The germline V gene has CDR1 MDHEN and CDR2 SYDVKM. CDR3 length: 13 amino acids. V lost 4 bases to trimming and J lost 6 bases; unmatched junction nucleotides: 4. This chain's CDR3 is CASSSGTGFEQYV. In nucleotides, the CDR3 is TGTGCCAGCAGTTCCGGGACAGGGTTCGAGCAGTACGTC.